This T cell receptor beta chain was captured in a study of regulatory T cells in long-lasting Graves disease. Study results and caveats: Patients whose Graves' disease persisted exhibited lower TCR diversity than those newly diagnosed.

HTBI primers from iRepertoire and Arm-PCR of CDR3 regions yielded the TCR beta libraries. TCRdb reprocessed the multiplex PCR reads via MiXCR and lists one record per CDR3 protein. The profile shows 500,000 or so distinct CDR3 sequences, about 16% of them singletons. The germline gives CDR1 LGHNA, CDR2 YNFKEQ. The CDR3 extends over 15 amino acids. V trimming: 1 base; J trimming: 2 bases; junction bases outside the gene matches: 2. This clonotype was counted only a few times. Its matching antigen is unknown. Specified time point: newly diagnosed GD, antithyroid drugs for less than 3 months. Isolated PBMC RNA provided the starting material for the TCR library. One endocrinology department in Xi'an, China, was where patients came from. This sample also appeared in a second study, on T cells in Graves' hyperthyroidism and ophthalmopathy. As reported in that work: Uncontrolled infection, other autoimmune disease, pregnancy and lactation each barred patients from inclusion. Clinical symptoms, serum thyroxine and TRAb, thyroid ultrasound and orbital computed tomography together formed the diagnostic basis.

This clonotype originated in a man aged 35-49 years with Graves disease. This chain uses TRBV4-2 with TRBJ2-3, with 8 bases that match TRBD1. This specimen consisted of peripheral blood mononuclear cells (PBMCs), obtained at new diagnosis, from a patient treated with antithyroid drugs. As DNA, the CDR3 is TGTGCCAGCAGCCAAGCGGGACAGGCCACAGATACGCAGTATTTT. Translated, it gives CASSQAGQATDTQYF.